Listed below are T cell receptor beta chains from one sample, sequenced in a study of T cells in Graves' hyperthyroidism and ophthalmopathy. Using its own MiXCR run on the multiplex PCR reads, TCRdb lists one record per CDR3 protein. This repertoire shows a few hundred thousand distinct CDR3 sequences, approximately 14% found once; its top ten account for over 7.5%. Sequencing was carried out using blood. The receptors derive from a woman between 18 and 30 years old with Graves' hyperthyroidism. Both conserved end residues are part of each CDR3. The order of the fields is D gene, V gene, clone size, J gene, CDR3 protein, CDR3 DNA. A D gene is named only where the DNA matches it firmly. Clone size is shown for a subset of rows, as once, few, many or a class of expanded clone.

TRBD1	TRBV19	NA	TRBJ1-2	CASSIRQGIYGYTF	TGTGCCAGTAGTATTCGACAGGGGATCTATGGCTACACCTTC
NA	TRBV19	many	TRBJ1-1	CASSMGEAEAFF	TGTGCCAGTAGTATGGGGGAGGCTGAAGCTTTCTTT
NA	TRBV6-5	few	TRBJ2-1	CASSYDGSSYNEQFF	TGTGCCAGCAGTTACGACGGGAGCTCCTACAATGAGCAGTTCTTC
TRBD1	TRBV14	many	TRBJ2-4	CASSQERTGGIQYF	TGTGCCAGCAGCCAAGAAAGGACAGGGGGGATTCAGTACTTC
NA	TRBV19	many	TRBJ2-5	CASSQDYWTQYF	TGTGCCAGTAGCCAGGACTATTGGACCCAGTACTTC
TRBD2	TRBV13	many	TRBJ2-7	CASSTRTSPYEQYF	TGTGCCAGCAGCACTCGGACTAGCCCCTACGAGCAGTACTTC
NA	TRBV6-1	NA	TRBJ1-2	CASRPAGTQGGYTF	TGTGCCAGCAGACCAGCCGGGACCCAAGGAGGCTACACCTTC
NA	TRBV9	NA	TRBJ1-1	CASSVYQGGVTEAFF	TGTGCCAGCAGCGTTTACCAGGGAGGAGTAACTGAAGCTTTCTTT
TRBD2	TRBV13	many	TRBJ2-5	CASSPRGRASQYF	TGTGCCAGCAGCCCCCGCGGGAGGGCATCCCAGTACTTC
NA	TRBV24-1	many	TRBJ2-3	CATGESADTQYF	TGTGCCACGGGGGAGTCAGCAGATACGCAGTATTTT
TRBD1	TRBV19	NA	TRBJ1-4	CASSTLQGKLFF	TGTGCCAGTAGTACTTTACAGGGGAAACTGTTTTTT
TRBD1	TRBV7-6	NA	TRBJ1-5	CASSLANSAGGNQPQHF	TGTGCCAGCAGCTTAGCGAATTCGGCAGGGGGCAACCAGCCCCAGCATTTT
TRBD1	TRBV5-1	few	TRBJ1-2	CASSPGQGIGGYTF	TGCGCCAGCAGCCCGGGACAGGGGATAGGAGGCTACACCTTC
NA	TRBV11-3	many	TRBJ2-5	CAPPALTYQETQYF	TGTGCCCCCCCGGCGCTAACGTACCAAGAGACCCAGTACTTC
TRBD2	TRBV3-1	NA	TRBJ2-1	CASSQGTSGGAGEQFF	TGTGCCAGCAGCCAAGGGACTAGCGGGGGGGCCGGAGAGCAGTTCTTC
NA	TRBV7-3	NA	TRBJ2-1	CASSLQSSSYNEQFF	TGTGCCAGCAGCCTGCAGTCAAGCTCCTACAATGAGCAGTTCTTC
TRBD1	TRBV12-3/TRBV12-4	NA	TRBJ1-4	CASSGQAGKLFF	TGTGCCAGCAGTGGACAGGCGGGAAAACTGTTTTTT
TRBD2	TRBV11-2	many	TRBJ2-7	CASSSKWTSGLSYEQYF	TGTGCCAGCAGCTCGAAATGGACTAGCGGTCTCTCCTACGAGCAGTACTTC
NA	TRBV4-1	NA	TRBJ2-7	CASSQERGSTYEQYF	TGCGCCAGCAGCCAAGAACGGGGAAGCACCTACGAGCAGTACTTC
NA	TRBV18	many	TRBJ2-7	CASSSPGDEQYF	TGTGCCAGCTCATCCCCGGGGGACGAGCAGTACTTC
NA	TRBV5-1	many	TRBJ2-2	CASSLPGSGDRELFF	TGCGCCAGCAGCTTGCCAGGTTCCGGGGACCGGGAGCTGTTTTTT
TRBD2	TRBV7-2	many	TRBJ2-1	CASSSRTSGSNEQFF	TGTGCCAGCAGCTCCAGGACTAGCGGGAGCAATGAGCAGTTCTTC
NA	TRBV3-1	many	TRBJ1-2	CASSLTGLNYGYTF	TGTGCCAGCAGCCTGACAGGATTAAACTATGGCTACACCTTC
NA	TRBV5-1	many	TRBJ2-2	CASSLLRPNTGELFF	TGCGCCAGCAGCTTGCTACGGCCAAACACCGGGGAGCTGTTTTTT
TRBD1	TRBV11-2	many	TRBJ2-5	CASSSRGQDRGTQYF	TGTGCCAGCAGCTCTAGGGGACAGGACCGGGGGACCCAGTACTTC
NA	TRBV6-1	few	TRBJ2-2	CASREPNTGELFF	TGTGCCAGCAGGGAACCGAACACCGGGGAGCTGTTTTTT
NA	TRBV7-9	many	TRBJ1-5	CASSRHGSYSNQPQHF	TGTGCCAGCAGCCGACACGGAAGCTATAGCAATCAGCCCCAGCATTTT
NA	TRBV7-9	many	TRBJ2-2	CASSLGATNTGELFF	TGTGCCAGCAGCTTAGGGGCGACGAACACCGGGGAGCTGTTTTTT
NA	TRBV3-1	NA	TRBJ2-1	CANSPTGILNNEQFF	TGTGCCAACAGCCCAACAGGGATCTTGAACAATGAGCAGTTCTTC
TRBD2	TRBV6-1	few	TRBJ2-7	CASTLAGSEQYF	TGTGCCAGCACCCTAGCGGGATCTGAGCAGTACTTC
TRBD1	TRBV7-6	NA	TRBJ2-1	CASSSGQGLYDEQFF	TGTGCCAGCAGCTCTGGACAGGGGCTCTACGATGAGCAGTTCTTC
TRBD2	TRBV11-1	NA	TRBJ2-1	CASSFLAGPNEQFF	TGTGCCAGCAGCTTCCTAGCGGGACCCAATGAGCAGTTCTTC
TRBD2	TRBV27	NA	TRBJ2-7	CASSLFRSGSSSYEQYF	TGTGCCAGCAGTTTATTTCGTAGCGGGAGCAGCTCCTACGAGCAGTACTTC
NA	TRBV11-3	many	TRBJ2-1	CASSIGTSPHNEQFF	TGTGCCAGCAGCATCGGGACCAGCCCCCACAATGAGCAGTTCTTC
TRBD2	TRBV4-1	NA	TRBJ2-7	CASSQTSGGSYEQYF	TGCGCCAGCAGCCAAACTAGCGGGGGATCCTACGAGCAGTACTTC
TRBD2	TRBV5-5	NA	TRBJ2-1	CASSWRLAGGDNEQFF	TGTGCCAGCAGCTGGAGACTAGCGGGAGGGGACAATGAGCAGTTCTTC
TRBD1	TRBV6-1	many	TRBJ2-1	CASTLGDSYNEQFF	TGTGCCAGCACTCTGGGGGACAGCTACAATGAGCAGTTCTTC
NA	TRBV4-1	many	TRBJ2-7	CASSQILAASSYEQYF	TGCGCCAGCAGCCAAATACTAGCCGCCAGCTCCTACGAGCAGTACTTC
NA	TRBV6-1	many	TRBJ1-5	CASSDHRDQPQHF	TGTGCCAGCAGTGATCACCGCGATCAGCCCCAGCATTTT